This is a list of T cell receptor beta chains from one sample in a study of early stage breast cancer tumors. Data came from immunoSEQ multiplex PCR; TCRdb stores just in-frame clones and leaves some out. The sample consists of approximately 30,000 clones, less than 85% of them appearing once. Material for sequencing was blood. These receptors all stem from a person in their sixties with breast cancer. Each CDR3 is given with its conserved first and last residue. The order of the fields is clone size, V gene, D gene, J gene, CDR3 DNA, CDR3 protein. The D gene is left open where the match is weak. A clone size is listed for some rows: how often the clone was seen (once, few, many), or a class if it is expanded.

size: .; V: TRBV19; D: TRBD1; J: TRBJ1-2; DNA: TGTGCCAGTACCACGGCGACAGGGCCCTATGGCTACACCTTC; CDR3: CASTTATGPYGYTF
size: few; V: TRBV2; D: .; J: TRBJ2-1; DNA: TGTGCCAGCAGACTAAACTCCTACAATGAGCAGTTCTTC; CDR3: CASRLNSYNEQFF
size: .; V: TRBV27; D: TRBD2; J: TRBJ2-7; DNA: TGTGCCAGCAGTTTTTCAGGGACTAGCGGGACCTACGAGCAGTACTTC; CDR3: CASSFSGTSGTYEQYF
size: .; V: TRBV7-9; D: .; J: TRBJ2-7; DNA: TGTGCCAGCAGCTTAGCGCAGGCGAGCTCCTACGAGCAGTACTTC; CDR3: CASSLAQASSYEQYF
size: .; V: TRBV7-9; D: .; J: TRBJ2-5; DNA: TGTGCCAGCAGCTTAGCGCGCGGGTTAGAGACCCAGTACTTC; CDR3: CASSLARGLETQYF
size: once; V: TRBV29-1; D: TRBD1; J: TRBJ1-1; DNA: TGCAGCGTAGTACAGGGGGGATGGACTGAAGCTTTCTTT; CDR3: CSVVQGGWTEAFF
size: .; V: TRBV6-5; D: .; J: TRBJ1-1; DNA: TGTGCCAGCAGTTACGTCCCAGGGGTGGGGAACACTGAAGCTTTCTTT; CDR3: CASSYVPGVGNTEAFF
size: .; V: TRBV9; D: .; J: TRBJ2-7; DNA: TGTGCCAGCAGCTTCGGGGTCGGCCAGGGGCACGAGCAGTACTTC; CDR3: CASSFGVGQGHEQYF
size: .; V: TRBV28; D: .; J: TRBJ1-1; DNA: TGTGCCAGCAGCTCACCTGCCTCGAGGGGAGGGACTGAAGCTTTCTTT; CDR3: CASSSPASRGGTEAFF
size: .; V: TRBV13; D: .; J: TRBJ2-7; DNA: TGTGCCAGCAGCTTAGCGGTGGTGGGCGACGAGCAGTACTTC; CDR3: CASSLAVVGDEQYF
size: once; V: TRBV11-3; D: .; J: TRBJ2-1; DNA: TGTGCCAGCAGCCCTAATGAGGGAGGATCTTGGAATGAGCAGTTCTTC; CDR3: CASSPNEGGSWNEQFF
size: .; V: TRBV30; D: .; J: TRBJ1-1; DNA: TGTGCCTGGATGGTTTTAATAGATGGGGCGAACACTGAAGCTTTCTTT; CDR3: CAWMVLIDGANTEAFF
size: once; V: TRBV27; D: TRBD1; J: TRBJ2-1; DNA: TGTGCCAGCAGTTTATCGGAGACAGGGATCTCTTACAATGAGCAGTTCTTC; CDR3: CASSLSETGISYNEQFF
size: once; V: TRBV11-1; D: TRBD1; J: TRBJ2-3; DNA: TGTGCCAGCAGCGAGGGGGCCCTTAGCACAGATACGCAGTATTTT; CDR3: CASSEGALSTDTQYF
size: .; V: TRBV5-1; D: .; J: TRBJ2-5; DNA: TGCGCCAGCGTCCCCCTAGGGCGGACTGAAGAGACCCAGTACTTC; CDR3: CASVPLGRTEETQYF
size: .; V: TRBV23-1; D: .; J: TRBJ2-7; DNA: TGCGCCAGCAGTCAATCGTCGACTTCACAGGGGGTAGCGGGAGCCAGCGAGCAGTACTTC; CDR3: CASSQSSTSQGVAGASEQYF
size: .; V: TRBV7-6; D: .; J: TRBJ1-3; DNA: TGTGCCAGCAGCCCAGACTCTGGAAACACCATATATTTT; CDR3: CASSPDSGNTIYF
size: .; V: TRBV6-5; D: TRBD1; J: TRBJ1-3; DNA: TGTGCCAGCAGTAAACAGGGGAGTGGAAACACCATATATTTT; CDR3: CASSKQGSGNTIYF
size: .; V: TRBV29-1; D: .; J: TRBJ1-3; DNA: TGCAGCGTTGAAAGGGGGAACACCATATATTTT; CDR3: CSVERGNTIYF
size: .; V: TRBV7-3; D: .; J: TRBJ2-2; DNA: TGTGCCAGCAGTTTTAAGAACACCGGGGAGCTGTTTTTT; CDR3: CASSFKNTGELFF
size: once; V: TRBV19; D: .; J: TRBJ1-2; DNA: TGTGCCAGTAGTATAGATTGGGCCGGGGGGGACGCCTATGGCTACACCTTC; CDR3: CASSIDWAGGDAYGYTF
size: .; V: TRBV18; D: .; J: TRBJ2-5; DNA: TGTGCCAGCTCACCACTGGTGGTGGGCTCTCGGTACCAAGAGACCCAGTACTTC; CDR3: CASSPLVVGSRYQETQYF
size: .; V: TRBV7-8; D: .; J: TRBJ2-5; DNA: TGTGCCAGCAGCTTTCCCCGGGACATTTCAAGCGAGACCCAGTACTTC; CDR3: CASSFPRDISSETQYF
size: .; V: TRBV18; D: TRBD1; J: TRBJ2-7; DNA: TGTGCCAGCTATACAGCTACAGGGGGTGCCTACGAGCAGTACTTC; CDR3: CASYTATGGAYEQYF
size: few; V: TRBV5-1; D: TRBD1; J: TRBJ1-5; DNA: TGCGCCAGCAGCCCGGGGACAGGGGCTCTTGATCAGCCCCAGCATTTT; CDR3: CASSPGTGALDQPQHF